What follows is one TCR beta chain and its context. One end of the junction fails to match germline, which may point to a read error. This entry is derived from a study of blood T cell repertoires in COVID-19. From germline, CDR1 is MNHNY and CDR2 SVGAGI (reference sequence). The CDR3 covers 15 residues. Clones were read by immunoSEQ multiplex PCR, and TCRdb kept only the in-frame ones, dropping some. The sample yields more than 200,000 clones, around four fifths seen once. The chain is built from TRBV6-6 and TRBJ1-5; D unresolved. Sequenced input: peripheral blood. The TCR comes from a woman in her forties or fifties with acute or convalescent COVID-19. DNA for the CDR3: TGTGCCAGCACCACACGGGAGGGTAGCGATCAGCCCCAGCATTTT. Its translation is CASTTREGSDQPQHF.